This is a list of T cell receptor beta chains from one sample in a study of blood T cell repertoires in COVID-19. This table comes from immunoSEQ multiplex PCR, and its TCRdb copy is limited to in-frame clones, with some not included. Of approximately 47,000 clones listed, less than 85% are singletons. Sequencing used peripheral blood. The receptors come from a man aged 60 to 69 with acute or convalescent COVID-19. Each CDR3 is given without its conserved first and last residue.

TRBV5-1	TRBJ2-7	ASSFNAGTYEQY
TRBV7-2	TRBJ2-2	ASSLARQNTGELF
TRBV5-4	TRBJ1-2	ASSTRTGGSYGYT
TRBV7-2	TRBJ1-5	ASSWGRSALPQPQH
TRBV25-1	TRBJ2-3	ASSDNKGIDTQY
TRBV6-5	TRBJ1-2	ASSYPGQGVEGYT
TRBV11-2	TRBJ1-2	ASSLPWRGNGYT
TRBV29-1	TRBJ1-2	SGRDRVFGYT
TRBV6-2/TRBV6-3	TRBJ1-2	ASSYARGSRFDYGYT
TRBV2	TRBJ2-6	ASSERGLGANVLT
TRBV19	TRBJ2-7	ASSNPGREQY
TRBV12-3/TRBV12-4	TRBJ1-2	ASSFSGQRYT
TRBV3-1/TRBV3-2	TRBJ2-7	ASSQAGWGQY
TRBV6-6	TRBJ1-1	ASRGGGAGTEAF
TRBV5-1	TRBJ2-2	ASSLRQTRTGELF
TRBV2	TRBJ1-2	ASSIQGDIYGYT